This is a list of T cell receptor beta chains from one sample in a study of T cell repertoires in cytomegalovirus infection. These receptors have no identified antigens. One entry per CDR3 protein, called by TCRdb with MiXCR from the reads. The data show a few hundred thousand distinct CDR3 sequences, 30% to 40% seen once. Specimen: cultured PBMCs, collected from culture after CMV antigen stimulation. All receptors come from a human donor in good health (CMV status not recorded). Some clones in this sample may be carry-over from other donors' samples. Both conserved end residues are part of each CDR3. Each record gives: CDR3 DNA, CDR3 protein, D gene, V gene, clone size, J gene. The D gene is left open where the match is weak. Size tells how often a clone was seen (once, few, many) or the class of an expanded clone, and some rows leave it out.

TGTGCCAGCAGCTTAGTTCCGGGACAGGGTTCTTCGGATGAGCAGTTCTTC,CASSLVPGQGSSDEQFF,TRBD1,TRBV7-9,NA,TRBJ2-1
TGTGCCAGCAGTTACAGGGCGGGAGATCCCCCAGATACGCAGTATTTT,CASSYRAGDPPDTQYF,TRBD2,TRBV6-8,NA,TRBJ2-3
TGCAGTGCTAGAGGGGGGAACCCCCTACAGCCTACCGAGCAGTTCTTC,CSARGGNPLQPTEQFF,NA,TRBV20-1,NA,TRBJ2-1
TGTGCCAGTAAACTCGGACAGGGAGACTACGAGCAGTACTTC,CASKLGQGDYEQYF,TRBD1,TRBV19,NA,TRBJ2-7
TGTGCCAGCATTAAACCAGGGTGGGGGGGCCAGGCTTTCTTT,CASIKPGWGGQAFF,NA,TRBV28,few,TRBJ1-1
TGTGCCAGCAGACCCTACTACGAGCAGTACTTC,CASRPYYEQYF,NA,TRBV2,NA,TRBJ2-7
TGTGCCAGCAGCTCGGGACTAGCGGGAGCTGAGCAGTTCTTC,CASSSGLAGAEQFF,TRBD2,TRBV6-6,NA,TRBJ2-1
TGTGCCATCAGTGAAGCCCAGGGGCTCGGCGGGGAGCTGTTTTTT,CAISEAQGLGGELFF,NA,TRBV10-3,NA,TRBJ2-2
TGTGCCAGCAGCTTATCCGGGACAGGGAAGATTGATACGCAGTATTTT,CASSLSGTGKIDTQYF,TRBD1,TRBV11-3,NA,TRBJ2-3
TGTGCCAGCAGCCAAAGGACGGGCTATAATTCACCCCTCCACTTT,CASSQRTGYNSPLHF,NA,TRBV12-3/TRBV12-4,few,TRBJ1-6
TGTGCCAGCAGCTCTAGCGGGAACTACAATGAGCAGTTCTTC,CASSSSGNYNEQFF,TRBD2,TRBV7-3,NA,TRBJ2-1
TGTGCCAGCAGTTTAAAGGGGGGTGCCGGGGAGCTGTTTTTT,CASSLKGGAGELFF,NA,TRBV28,NA,TRBJ2-2
TGTGCCAGCAGGGACGGACTAGCGGGAGGGGATACGCAGTATTTT,CASRDGLAGGDTQYF,TRBD2,TRBV25-1,NA,TRBJ2-3
TGTGCCAGCAGTCCGGAGGGGGTTATATACAATGAGCAGTTCTTC,CASSPEGVIYNEQFF,NA,TRBV12-3/TRBV12-4,NA,TRBJ2-1
TGTGCCAGCAGCTTAGAAGGCCAGGGGAGACAGCCCCAGCATTTT,CASSLEGQGRQPQHF,NA,TRBV7-8,NA,TRBJ1-5
TGTGCCAGCAGCTCCCTAGCAGGGAACACTGAAGCTTTCTTT,CASSSLAGNTEAFF,NA,TRBV3-1,once,TRBJ1-1
TGTGCCAGCAGTCCGCACCAGGGGCGGCCCAGTCTCACCGGGGAGCTGTTTTTT,CASSPHQGRPSLTGELFF,NA,TRBV7-3,few,TRBJ2-2
TGCGCCAGCAGCCAAGATTTAGGCCTAACCTTCGGGGCTAATGAGCAGTTCTTC,CASSQDLGLTFGANEQFF,NA,TRBV4-1,few,TRBJ2-1
TGTGCCAGCAGTTTAGGACCTCTTGGCGGGGGGTTCTACGAGCAGTACTTC,CASSLGPLGGGFYEQYF,TRBD2,TRBV27,NA,TRBJ2-7
TGCAGTGCCGGAACTACTTACGGCTACAATGAGCAGTTCTTC,CSAGTTYGYNEQFF,NA,TRBV20-1,once,TRBJ2-1
TGTGCCAGCAGCTTAGTACTTGTTGAGACCCAGTACTTC,CASSLVLVETQYF,NA,TRBV7-2,NA,TRBJ2-5
TGCGCCAGCAGCCAAGGGACAGGCAGTAAGCAGTATTTT,CASSQGTGSKQYF,TRBD1,TRBV4-1,NA,TRBJ2-3
TGTGCCAGCAGCCCGGGGACTACCCGGAGGGAGACCCAGTACTTC,CASSPGTTRRETQYF,TRBD2,TRBV7-2,many,TRBJ2-5
TGTGCCAGTAGCGGAGGGGGGAGCCAAGAGACCCAGTACTTC,CASSGGGSQETQYF,NA,TRBV19,NA,TRBJ2-5
TGCGCCAGCAGCTTGGTTCCGGCCAATGAGCAGTTCTTC,CASSLVPANEQFF,NA,TRBV5-1,NA,TRBJ2-1
TGTGCCAGCAACCAGGGGGCTGCTAATGAAAAACTGTTTTTT,CASNQGAANEKLFF,TRBD1,TRBV12-3/TRBV12-4,NA,TRBJ1-4
TGTGCCAGCAGCCCGTGGGCGGCCAGGGCTCAAGAGACCCAGTACTTC,CASSPWAARAQETQYF,NA,TRBV7-2,medium-sized,TRBJ2-5
TGTGCCAGCAGTGAATCCCTACTAAGCACAGATACGCAGTATTTT,CASSESLLSTDTQYF,NA,TRBV25-1,NA,TRBJ2-3
TGTGCCAGCAGCCGAAGGGAAAACGGGGAGCTGTTTTTT,CASSRRENGELFF,NA,TRBV7-2,NA,TRBJ2-2
TGTGCCAGCAGTGACTCGGACAGGGATACGCAGTATTTT,CASSDSDRDTQYF,TRBD1,TRBV6-4,few,TRBJ2-3
TGTGCCAGCAGCTCGCGCCGGTACGAGCAGTACTTC,CASSSRRYEQYF,NA,TRBV7-9,NA,TRBJ2-7
TGTGCCAGCAGCCAAGTTTTCGGTGGAGAGACCCAGTACTTC,CASSQVFGGETQYF,NA,TRBV3-1,NA,TRBJ2-5
TGTGCCAGCAGTTTACCCCTAGGTGGGGTAATTGATACCCAGTACTTC,CASSLPLGGVIDTQYF,NA,TRBV28,NA,TRBJ2-5
TGTGCCAGCAGCTTAGGAACGCCAAAAGAGAAGATAGCCAAAAACATTCAGTACTTC,CASSLGTPKEKIAKNIQYF,NA,TRBV7-8,many,TRBJ2-4
TGTGCCAGCAGTCCACACCCGCCTCTAGCGGGAGTCTACAATGAGCAGTTCTTC,CASSPHPPLAGVYNEQFF,TRBD2,TRBV6-2/TRBV6-3,NA,TRBJ2-1
TGTGCCAGCAGCTTAGGGACAGGGTGGACCGGGGAGCTGTTTTTT,CASSLGTGWTGELFF,TRBD1,TRBV5-5,few,TRBJ2-2
TGTGCCAGCAGCGTAATCGGTACAAGCACAGATACGCAGTATTTT,CASSVIGTSTDTQYF,NA,TRBV9,NA,TRBJ2-3